Listed below are T cell receptor beta chains from one sample, sequenced in a study of T cells in Graves' hyperthyroidism and ophthalmopathy. From the multiplex PCR reads, TCRdb called clonotypes with MiXCR, one entry per CDR3 protein. Of under 650,000 distinct CDR3 sequences listed, 15% to 20% were seen once; the top ten hold 3% to 4.5%. Specimen: blood. These receptors came from a woman aged 30 to 39 with Graves' hyperthyroidism. The CDR3 runs from the conserved cysteine through the conserved F or W. D genes are given only for firm matches. Clone size is given for some rows only: seen once, a few or many times, or a class if the clone is expanded.

CDR3 DNA	CDR3 protein	D gene	clone size	J gene	V gene
TGTGCCAGCAGAGGAGTGTCCTACAATGAGCAGTTCTTC	CASRGVSYNEQFF	NA	many	TRBJ2-1	TRBV28
TGTGCCAGCAGTAGGGTAGTCGGGGAGCTGTTTTTT	CASSRVVGELFF	NA	few	TRBJ2-2	TRBV12-3/TRBV12-4
TGTGCCAGCGTCCGGGACAGGGTTAGCAATGAGCAGTTCTTC	CASVRDRVSNEQFF	TRBD1	NA	TRBJ2-1	TRBV12-3/TRBV12-4
TGTGCCAGCAGCCTGGGGGAGGTCACAGATACGCAGTATTTT	CASSLGEVTDTQYF	NA	few	TRBJ2-3	TRBV7-9
TGTGCCAGCAGCTCATACGGACAGGGGGAGTACGAGCAGTACTTC	CASSSYGQGEYEQYF	TRBD1	NA	TRBJ2-7	TRBV5-6
TGCAGCGGCATTACAGGGGGCGAAAACACCATATATTTT	CSGITGGENTIYF	TRBD1	few	TRBJ1-3	TRBV29-1
TGTGCCAGCAGCTTAGTAGGACAGGGGGTTTACGAGCAGTACTTC	CASSLVGQGVYEQYF	TRBD1	few	TRBJ2-7	TRBV7-2
TGTGCCAGCAGCGGCGGAGGGCCTCGCTATGAGCAGTTCTTC	CASSGGGPRYEQFF	NA	NA	TRBJ2-1	TRBV9
TGTGCCAGCAGCCAAGAACCGGGACAGGGCTTTAATGAAAAACTGTTTTTT	CASSQEPGQGFNEKLFF	TRBD1	NA	TRBJ1-4	TRBV4-2
TGTGCCAGCAGTTTAAGCAACTCCTACGAGCAGTACTTC	CASSLSNSYEQYF	NA	many	TRBJ2-7	TRBV12-3/TRBV12-4
TGTGCCAGCAGCTTACCTAGGACAGGGCGCAATGAGCAGTTCTTC	CASSLPRTGRNEQFF	TRBD1	NA	TRBJ2-1	TRBV5-5
TGTGCCAGCAGACTAGCGGGCGTGCTTGGGGATACGCAGTATTTT	CASRLAGVLGDTQYF	TRBD2	many	TRBJ2-3	TRBV28
TGCAGTGCAAACCCGTTACTAGCGGGAGTGGGAAGCTCCTACAATGAGCAGTTCTTC	CSANPLLAGVGSSYNEQFF	TRBD2	few	TRBJ2-1	TRBV20-1
TGCGCCAGCAGCCAAAGGACAGGGACGAACACCGGGGAGCTGTTTTTT	CASSQRTGTNTGELFF	TRBD1	few	TRBJ2-2	TRBV5-1
TGTGCCAGCAGCCAAGATACGGGAGGCACAGATACGCAGTATTTT	CASSQDTGGTDTQYF	NA	many	TRBJ2-3	TRBV3-1
TGTGCCAGCAGCTTAATGGGGGGGGGACTAGCGGGAGATGGAGATACGCAGTATTTT	CASSLMGGGLAGDGDTQYF	TRBD2	NA	TRBJ2-3	TRBV7-3
TGTGCCAGCAGTTACAATCCTAAGCGGGATTTGACCTACGAGCAGTACTTC	CASSYNPKRDLTYEQYF	TRBD2	NA	TRBJ2-7	TRBV6-5
TGTGCCAGCAGTCCCCGGACTAGCGGCACCGGGGAGCTGTTTTTT	CASSPRTSGTGELFF	TRBD2	NA	TRBJ2-2	TRBV27
TGTGCCACCAGTGATTCCGGCAGGGGGACCGGCAACGAGCAGTACTTC	CATSDSGRGTGNEQYF	TRBD1	few	TRBJ2-7	TRBV24-1
TGTGCCAGCAGCTTAAGGGGACAGGGGGTGTTTTGGTCCTACGAGCAGTACTTC	CASSLRGQGVFWSYEQYF	TRBD1	many	TRBJ2-7	TRBV7-2
TGTGCCGGAGACCAAGGGGCGCGGGAAAAACTGTTTTTT	CAGDQGAREKLFF	NA	NA	TRBJ1-4	TRBV30
TGTGCCAGCAGTTACGACTTCGGGGGCGGCACCATATATTTT	CASSYDFGGGTIYF	NA	NA	TRBJ1-3	TRBV6-5
TGTGCCAGCAGCCCGTCGTCACAGGGGTTTGGGGAGCAGTACTTC	CASSPSSQGFGEQYF	TRBD1	many	TRBJ2-7	TRBV7-3